What follows are 19 T cell receptor beta chains derived from one specimen sequenced in a study of molecular identifiers for immune sequencing clone quantification. Each CDR3 protein is one row after TCRdb ran MiXCR on the PCR reads. This table has approximately 93,000 distinct CDR3 sequences, approximately 25% appearing once. Sequencing used naive CD8+ T cells from blood, with Jurkat cell RNA spiked in. Subset reported: FACS-sorted CD8+CD4-CCR7+CD45RA+ naive T cells. These receptors originate from a human donor in good health. Some libraries in this study had Jurkat cell RNA spiked in.

This clonotype was seen more than once but under ten times. This chain joins TRBV5-8 and TRBJ1-1, with 9 bases matching TRBD1. Germline-derived CDR1 and CDR2 are SGHTS and YDEGEE. The J segment lost 2 bases and the V segment lost 4 bases, leaving 6 bases of the junction unmatched. The CDR3 sequence is 15 residues long. The CDR3 DNA follows: TGTGCCAGCAGCAAAACAGGGGGCGGCAACACTGAAGCTTTCTTT. Protein product: CASSKTGGGNTEAFF. The complete variable domain, with remaining parts taken from reference TRBV5-8 and TRBJ1-1, reads EAGVTQSPTHLIKTRGQQATLRCSPISGHTSVYWYQQALGLGLQFLLWYDEGEERNRGNFPPRFSGRQFPNYSSELNVNALELEDSALYLCASSKTGGGNTEAFFGQGTRLTVV.

A note on this clonotype: A single base separates this from a much larger clone, so it may be a read error. The chain uses TRBV3-1 and TRBJ2-7; TRBD2 aligns across 8 bases. The V gene's germline CDR1 is LGHDT and CDR2 YNNKEL (reference sequence). Trimming at V came to 1 base and at J to 4 bases, leaving 12 bases not matched to a gene. CDR3 length: 17 residues. CDR3 in DNA: TGTGCCAGCAGCCAAGGTTTTGCGGGGGGCCGAAGGTACGAGCAGTACTTC. Its translation: CASSQGFAGGRRYEQYF.

There are a few counts of this clonotype. The chain recombines TRBV5-1 with TRBJ2-7, with TRBD2 matching over 12 bases. The CDR3 loop spans 14 amino acids. The trim removed 5 bases at V and 4 bases at J, leaving 4 bases unmatched. Germline CDR1 reads SGHRS; CDR2 reads YFSETQ. DNA for the CDR3: TGCGCCAGCAGTTCTAGCGGGAGGGATTACGAGCAGTACTTC. This codes for CASSSSGRDYEQYF.

In its sample, this clonotype was seen a few times. The chain has TRBV12-3 or TRBV12-4 and TRBJ2-3; 13 bases line up with TRBD2. V lost 6 bases to trimming and J lost 6 bases; unmatched junction nucleotides: 12. This CDR3 region has 17 residues. The CDR3 coding sequence is TGTGCCAGCAGCTACGAACTAGCGGGGGGGCAGTATGATACGCAGTATTTT. Translation: CASSYELAGGQYDTQYF.

This clonotype was counted many times. V is TRBV13 and J is TRBJ1-4, with D tentatively TRBD1 (5 bases). The V gene lost 5 bases and the J gene lost 13 bases, with 20 bases spanning the gap. This CDR3 is 14 amino acids long. CDR1 and CDR2 from the germline V gene are PRHDT and FYEKMQ (reference sequence). Written as DNA, the CDR3 is TGTGCCAGCAGCGCACGCTCCTCCGAAAGGGGACTGTTTTTT. Amino acid sequence: CASSARSSERGLFF.

The V gene is TRBV9, the J gene TRBJ2-3, with TRBD1 matching over 9 bases. V lost 4 bases and J lost 4; bases outside the gene matches: 7. Looked up from germline, CDR1 is SGDLS and CDR2 is YYNGEE. The CDR3 totals 15 residues. The CDR3 DNA is TGTGCCAGCAGCCTCCGGGACAGGGTACCAGATACGCAGTATTTT. The encoded protein is CASSLRDRVPDTQYF.

Remarks on this clonotype: One end of the junction fails to match germline, which may point to a read error. The V call is TRBV29-1, the J call TRBJ1-1; D gene uncertain. The CDR3 extends over 11 amino acids. The germline V gene encodes CDR1 SQVTM and CDR2 ANQGSEA. CDR3 coding DNA: TGCAGCCACCCCTGGGGTACTGCAGCTTTCTTT. Amino acids: CSHPWGTAAFF.

This clonotype was seen ten or more times. The chain has TRBV6-5 and TRBJ1-5; possible D gene TRBD1, 6 bases. This CDR3 region has 13 residues. Trimming cost V 6 bases and J 4 bases, with 10 bases left between them. CDR1 MNHEY and CDR2 SVGAGI come from the germline V gene. The CDR3 region is CASSLGQNQPQHF. The DNA of the CDR3 is TGTGCCAGCAGCCTCGGACAGAATCAGCCCCAGCATTTT.

Concerning this clonotype itself: Given a much more abundant clone one base away, this may be a read error. V usage is TRBV5-5 and J usage is TRBJ1-2; D gene ambiguous. This CDR3 is 11 amino acids long. CDR1 SGHKS and CDR2 YYEKEE come from the germline V gene (reference sequence). The CDR3 nucleotides are TGTGCCGGCAGCTTGAGCTATGGCTACACCTTC. This encodes CAGSLSYGYTF. Complete variable domain (other parts from reference TRBV5-5 and TRBJ1-2): DAGVTQSPTHLIKTRGQQVTLRCSPISGHKSVSWYQQVLGQGPQFIFQYYEKEERGRGNFPDRFSARQFPNYSSELNVNALLLGDSALYLCAGSLSYGYTFGSGTRLTVV.

This clonotype appeared a few times. CDR3 bases: TGTGCCAGTAGTATCGACCGGAACACTGAAGCTTTCTTT. The encoded protein is CASSIDRNTEAFF. The genes are TRBV19 and TRBJ1-1; D gene ambiguous. The germline gives CDR1 LNHDA, CDR2 SQIVND (reference sequence). This CDR3 contains 13 residues. The V end was cut by 3 bases, the J end by 1 base, with 6 bases between.

This clonotype was seen repeatedly, ten times or more. DNA of the CDR3: TGTGCCAGCAGCCCCGGGACAGGGGCCGAGCAGTACTTC. This translates into CASSPGTGAEQYF. This sequence joins TRBV6-5 and TRBJ2-7, with TRBD1 identical over 10 bases. CDR1 MNHEY and CDR2 SVGAGI come from the germline V gene. The V segment lost 6 bases and the J segment 6 bases; nucleotides outside the gene matches: 5. The CDR3 loop spans 13 amino acids.

This clonotype was recorded many times. J is TRBJ2-3 and V is TRBV20-1; 8 bases match TRBD2. CDR3 length: 15 amino acids. The germline gives CDR1 DFQATT, CDR2 SNEGSKA (reference sequence). V lost 0 bases and J lost 6; bases outside the gene matches: 8. CDR3 nucleotide sequence: TGCAGTGCTAGAGATCATCAGCGGGAGAGGGATACGCAGTATTTT. As protein: CSARDHQRERDTQYF.

V is TRBV13 and J is TRBJ1-1; weak D call: TRBD1 (5 bases). Germline-derived CDR1 and CDR2 are PRHDT and FYEKMQ (reference sequence). V gave up 0 bases and J gave up 3 bases, with 14 bases separating them. The length of the CDR3 is 16 residues. The DNA for the CDR3 is TGTGCCAGCAGCTTAGGTAGGGGCAGTTTTTACACTGAAGCTTTCTTT. Translation gives CASSLGRGSFYTEAFF. The whole variable domain, remainder taken from reference TRBV13 and TRBJ1-1, is AAGVIQSPRHLIKEKRETATLKCYPIPRHDTVYWYQQGPGQDPQFLISFYEKMQSDKGSIPDRFSAQQFSDYHSELNMSSLELGDSALYFCASSLGRGSFYTEAFFGQGTRLTVV.

This chain joins TRBV27 and TRBJ2-5; 7 bases are shared with TRBD2. The V and J ends lost 7 bases and 9 bases, in that order; junction bases with no gene match: 26. This CDR3 region has 18 residues. Germline-derived CDR1 and CDR2 are MNHEY and SMNVEV (reference sequence). CDR3 residues: CASTPIGGQGGNGESQYF. The CDR3 DNA sequence: TGTGCCAGCACACCCATCGGAGGGCAGGGAGGGAACGGTGAGTCCCAGTACTTC.

Concerning this clonotype: A much larger clone lies one base from this, so it may be a read error. The chain employs TRBV3-1 and TRBJ1-2, with D uncertain. The CDR3 runs to 16 residues. Germline V lookup: CDR1 LGHDT, CDR2 YNNKEL (reference sequence). CDR3: CASSQALDLTNYSYTF. The CDR3 DNA reads TGTGCCAGCAGCCAAGCCCTCGACCTGACTAACTATAGCTACACCTTC.

The rearrangement joins TRBV23-1 to TRBJ2-7, with D possibly being TRBD1 (6 bases). TRBV23-1 is labeled an ORF, and its function is uncertain. Trimming removed 0 bases from V and 2 bases from J, with 8 bases in between. This CDR3 has 14 residues. CDR3 DNA sequence: TGCGCCAGCAGTCAATCGAACAGGGCCTACGAGCAGTACTTC. Amino acids: CASSQSNRAYEQYF.

This clonotype has ten or more counts. The V gene is TRBV28, the J gene TRBJ2-1; 13 bases line up with TRBD2. The CDR3 runs 14 residues. Germline V gene data show CDR1 as MDHEN and CDR2 as SYDVKM. Losses at the gene ends were 3 bases for V and 10 bases for J; bases not matched to a gene: 3. Written as DNA, the CDR3 is TGTGCCAGCAGTTTGGGACTAGCGGGACCCGAGCAGTTCTTC. It translates to CASSLGLAGPEQFF. Full variable domain (outside the CDR3, taken from reference TRBV28 and TRBJ2-1): DVKVTQSSRYLVKRTGEKVFLECVQDMDHENMFWYRQDPGLGLRLIYFSYDVKMKEKGDIPEGYSVSREKKERFSLILESASTNQTSMYLCASSLGLAGPEQFFGPGTRLTVL.

In this sample, this clonotype turned up many times. The CDR3 region is CASSDLGPTETQYF. In DNA, the CDR3 is TGTGCCAGCAGTGATTTGGGCCCAACGGAGACCCAGTACTTC. The chain is built from TRBV25-1 and TRBJ2-5, with D uncertain. The CDR3 extends over 14 amino acids. Looked up from germline, CDR1 is MGHDK and CDR2 is SYGVNS. The V and J ends lost 3 bases and 5 bases respectively, with 13 bases between them. Together with reference TRBV25-1 and TRBJ2-5, the CDR3 gives the full variable domain: EADIYQTPRYLVIGTGKKITLECSQTMGHDKMYWYQQDPGMELHLIHYSYGVNSTEKGDLSSESTVSRIRTEHFPLTLESARPSHTSQYLCASSDLGPTETQYFGPGTRLLVL.

As for this clonotype: The CDR3 carries no conserved terminal phenylalanine or tryptophan, so it likely arises from a read error. The chain couples TRBV6-2 or TRBV6-3 to TRBJ2-7; D unclear. V was pared by 7 bases and J by 3 bases, with 7 bases between. The germline gives CDR1 MNHEY, CDR2 SVGEGT. The CDR3 length is 11 residues. CDR3: CASTLGYEQYS. The CDR3, as DNA: TGTGCCAGCACCTTGGGCTACGAGCAGTACTCC.